Listed below are T cell receptor beta chains from one sample, sequenced in a study of blood T cells in healthy people across ages. TCRdb itself ran the 5' RACE reads through MiXCR, one entry per CDR3 protein. This table holds more than 800,000 distinct CDR3 sequences, more than 40% found once. The sample taken for sequencing was blood. These receptors came from a woman between 55 and 75 years old in good health. Each CDR3 is given with its conserved first and last residue.

J	V	CDR3
TRBJ2-5	TRBV3-1	CASRLGGKETQYF
TRBJ1-1	TRBV28	CASSSGQIREAFF
TRBJ2-3	TRBV5-1	CASSPEAGGDTQYF
.	TRBV18	CASSPGPKRLYEQYF
TRBJ1-1	TRBV7-9	CASSLAGPGGFTEAFF
TRBJ2-5	TRBV9	CASSVAAIQETQYF
TRBJ1-1	TRBV6-2/TRBV6-3	CASILDHTEAFF
TRBJ2-5	TRBV12-3/TRBV12-4	CASSLNRVQETQYF
TRBJ2-6	TRBV20-1	CSALGQGVIGANVLTF
TRBJ2-3	TRBV11-2	CASSWDRGGTDTQYF
TRBJ2-1	TRBV7-9	CASSPTIVDEQFF
TRBJ2-1	TRBV28	CASSKQGAFDNEQFF
TRBJ2-4	TRBV6-1	CASSRGVGQGASKNIQYF
TRBJ2-3	TRBV20-1	CSARGGPIGNTQYF
.	TRBV7-9	CASSLIAYEQYF
TRBJ2-7	TRBV7-9	CASSLGQGASSEQYF
TRBJ2-1	TRBV28	CASSSIFSGTGGYKEQFF
TRBJ2-3	TRBV7-2	CASSFSAGDTGTQYF
TRBJ2-7	TRBV20-1	CSAPYRGAYEQYF
TRBJ1-1	TRBV7-8	CASSASKAGAYTNTEAFF
TRBJ2-1	TRBV10-3	CATSSGGTYNEQFF
TRBJ1-2	TRBV5-1	CASSIDRDSYGYTF
TRBJ2-7	TRBV12-3/TRBV12-4	CASSGGLAAYEQYF
TRBJ2-2	TRBV20-1	CSAFSGGNTGELFF
TRBJ2-4	TRBV5-4	CASSLGSAKNIQYF
TRBJ2-1	TRBV14	CASSQIAGKETQFF
TRBJ2-4	TRBV29-1	CSVEIRAAAKNIQYF
TRBJ2-7	TRBV2	CASKRDGGSYEQYF
TRBJ2-7	TRBV6-6	CASSLTGQYEQYF
TRBJ2-7	TRBV7-6	CASSLAASRQNEQYF
TRBJ2-7	TRBV5-6	CASSPQDRGFYEQYF
TRBJ2-1	TRBV19	CASLPVAGGLSEQFF
TRBJ2-5	TRBV29-1	CSVGDGAGETQYF
TRBJ2-7	TRBV2	CASSESIGEYYEQYF
TRBJ2-7	TRBV30	CAWSLGTGDEQYF
TRBJ2-1	TRBV2	CASSEGVGGYNEQFF
TRBJ2-4	TRBV28	CASSWDPRASGRNYGQYF
TRBJ2-7	TRBV12-3/TRBV12-4	CASSSGPPGPYEQYF
TRBJ1-2	TRBV18	CASSPSSGTGSLYGYTF
TRBJ1-2	TRBV27	CASSPEPVYGYTF
TRBJ1-5	TRBV13	CASSFGGMGNQPQHF
TRBJ1-2	TRBV29-1	CSVTPLGCGYTF
TRBJ2-7	TRBV7-8	CASSLSSGEQYF
TRBJ2-6	TRBV4-3	CASSQERPMGANVLTF
TRBJ1-2	TRBV6-1	CASRGGGGYTF
TRBJ2-7	TRBV4-3	CASSQIVFSYEQYF
TRBJ1-2	TRBV7-9	CASSFGRGAKGNGYTF
TRBJ2-5	TRBV2	CASSRSEETQYF
TRBJ2-3	TRBV10-1	CASSRDYFTDTQYF
TRBJ1-2	TRBV15	CATSRPGSNYGYTF